This TCR beta chain was recorded in a study of blood T cell repertoires in COVID-19. TCRdb's copy holds only in-frame clones and misses some; the assay was immunoSEQ multiplex PCR. The data show 200,000 to 250,000 clones, around 90% seen once. Germline V gene sequence: CDR1 ENHRY, CDR2 SYGVKD. The junction had 3 bases not matched to a gene; V was cut back by 4 bases and J by 5 bases. The CDR3 has 14 residues. The age range of participants was 18 to 89 years, with residence in some 25 US areas. Cohort 3 recovered donors had two negative PCRs, clearance, or symptom resolution. The sequence derives from a woman aged 45-60 years who had recovered from COVID-19. The rearrangement joins TRBV10-3 to TRBJ1-4; 8 positions agree with TRBD1. Sequencing used PBMCs or T cells enriched from blood (not recorded which). CDR3 sequence: CAISGDRKNEKLFF. CDR3 DNA: TGTGCCATCAGTGGGGACAGGAAAAATGAAAAACTGTTTTTT.